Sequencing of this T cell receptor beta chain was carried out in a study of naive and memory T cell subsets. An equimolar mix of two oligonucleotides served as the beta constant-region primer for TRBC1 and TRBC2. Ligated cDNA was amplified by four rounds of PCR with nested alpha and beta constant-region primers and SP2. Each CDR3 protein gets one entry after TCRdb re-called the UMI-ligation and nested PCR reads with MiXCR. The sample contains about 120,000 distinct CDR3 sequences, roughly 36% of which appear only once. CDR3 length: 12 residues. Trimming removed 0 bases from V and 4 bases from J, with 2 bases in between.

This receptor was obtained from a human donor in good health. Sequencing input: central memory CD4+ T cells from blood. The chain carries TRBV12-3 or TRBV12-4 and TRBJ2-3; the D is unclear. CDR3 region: CASSLAPDTQYF. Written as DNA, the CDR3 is TGTGCCAGCAGTTTAGCGCCAGATACGCAGTATTTT.